This T cell receptor (beta chain) came from a study of blood T cells in healthy people across ages. Then a second PCR, running roughly 7 to 11 cycles, was carried out with a sample-barcoded 5' primer and a J-beta primer mix. The authors tagged each cDNA molecule using a template-switch adaptor with 12 random nucleotides. TCRdb analysed the 5' RACE reads with MiXCR anew, one entry per CDR3 protein. Among 920,000 or so distinct CDR3 sequences listed, 40% to 45% were seen once. This clonotype came up a few times. Its specificity is unknown. Notes on the study in general: Diversity of TCR beta per million T cells declined in a roughly linear way with age.

The amount of total RNA extracted per sample was at least 6 micrograms. The ends were cut back, 5 bases at V and 7 bases at J, with 12 bases in the middle. CDR3 length: 13 amino acids. CDR1 and CDR2 (germline): KGHSH, LQKENI. The chain joins TRBV18 to TRBJ2-4, with unresolved D. The source is a woman aged 60-70 years in good health. The source material was blood. The CDR3: CASSLKDGNIQYF. For the CDR3, the DNA is TGTGCCAGCTCATTAAAAGACGGTAACATTCAGTACTTC. The full variable domain, rest sourced from reference TRBV18 and TRBJ2-4, is NAGVMQNPRHLVRRRGQEARLRCSPMKGHSHVYWYRQLPEEGLKFMVYLQKENIIDESGMPKERFSAEFPKEGPSILRIQQVVRGDSAAYFCASSLKDGNIQYFGAGTRLSVL.